This paragraph reports one T cell receptor (beta chain). The record originates from a study of blood T cell repertoires in COVID-19. Germline assignment: CDR1 MNHEY and CDR2 SMNVEV (reference sequence). CDR3 length: 15 amino acids. Trimming removed 3 bases from V and 6 bases from J, with 12 bases in between. This table comes from immunoSEQ multiplex PCR, and its TCRdb copy is limited to in-frame clones, with some not included. The profile covers fewer than 250,000 clones, with about 88% appearing a single time and approximately 5.6% taken by the ten largest. This chain connects TRBV27 to TRBJ1-6; no clear D gene. The specimen was peripheral blood. The sequence came from a woman aged 40 to 50 who had recovered from COVID-19. DNA of the CDR3: TGTGCCAGCAGTTTTGGAGCCTGGGTTAATTCACCCCTCCACTTT. As protein: CASSFGAWVNSPLHF.